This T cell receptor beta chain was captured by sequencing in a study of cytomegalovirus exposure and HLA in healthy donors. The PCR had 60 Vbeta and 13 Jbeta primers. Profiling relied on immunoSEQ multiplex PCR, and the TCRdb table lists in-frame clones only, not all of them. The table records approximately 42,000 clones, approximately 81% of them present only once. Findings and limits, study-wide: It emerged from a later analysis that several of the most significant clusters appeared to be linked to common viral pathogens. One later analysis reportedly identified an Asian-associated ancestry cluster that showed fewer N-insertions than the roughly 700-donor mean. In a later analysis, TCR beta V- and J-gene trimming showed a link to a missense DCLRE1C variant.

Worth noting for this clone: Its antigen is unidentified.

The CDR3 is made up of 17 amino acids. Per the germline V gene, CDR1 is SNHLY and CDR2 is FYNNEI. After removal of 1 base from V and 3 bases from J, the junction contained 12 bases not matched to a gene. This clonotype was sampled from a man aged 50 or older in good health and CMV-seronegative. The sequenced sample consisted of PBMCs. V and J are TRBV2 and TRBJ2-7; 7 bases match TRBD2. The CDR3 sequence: CASSEGGRTRGLYEQYF. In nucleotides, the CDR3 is TGTGCCAGCAGTGAAGGGGGAAGGACTAGGGGACTCTACGAGCAGTACTTC.